The clone carrying this T cell receptor beta chain was counted a single time. The antigen is not known. Regarding treatment: approximately 9-day PBMC culture with coronavirus spike peptide pools or control peptides (ViraFEST assay). The unexposed donor provided CD4+ T cells, which were taken before the COVID-19 pandemic (2011-2018). It was with approximately 9.2 IU/ml IL-2 and around 10 ug/ml peptide pools that 2 million to 2.5 million PBMCs per well were cultured. Cells permitting, SARS-CoV-2 S/N and four cold-coronavirus spikes were tested on unexposed-donor CD4+ T cells. The data originate from a study of vaccination and CD4 T cells after COVID-19. Study background: Those taking part got two shots of either the BNT162b2 or the mRNA-1273 vaccine. The post-COVID samples were taken a median around 100 days after diagnosis, anywhere from 35 to 161.

Cultured CD4+ T-cell DNA underwent Oncomine TCR Beta short-read sequencing. From the PCR reads, TCRdb called clonotypes with MiXCR, one entry per CDR3 protein. Found here are more than 6,000 distinct CDR3 sequences, 50% to 55% of them singletons; the top ten hold approximately 24%. The sequencing sample was made of CD4+ T cells from blood, cultured in vitro. The receptor's source is a human donor in good health.

CDR3 nucleotide sequence: TGCAGCGTTAAGGGTAGCACAGATACGCAGTATTTT. It codes for CSVKGSTDTQYF. This chain uses TRBV29-1 with TRBJ2-3; no definite D call. The CDR3 totals 12 residues. V lost 5 bases and J 0 bases, leaving 6 bases between the germline ends. Germline V gene lookup returns CDR1 SQVTM and CDR2 ANQGSEA.